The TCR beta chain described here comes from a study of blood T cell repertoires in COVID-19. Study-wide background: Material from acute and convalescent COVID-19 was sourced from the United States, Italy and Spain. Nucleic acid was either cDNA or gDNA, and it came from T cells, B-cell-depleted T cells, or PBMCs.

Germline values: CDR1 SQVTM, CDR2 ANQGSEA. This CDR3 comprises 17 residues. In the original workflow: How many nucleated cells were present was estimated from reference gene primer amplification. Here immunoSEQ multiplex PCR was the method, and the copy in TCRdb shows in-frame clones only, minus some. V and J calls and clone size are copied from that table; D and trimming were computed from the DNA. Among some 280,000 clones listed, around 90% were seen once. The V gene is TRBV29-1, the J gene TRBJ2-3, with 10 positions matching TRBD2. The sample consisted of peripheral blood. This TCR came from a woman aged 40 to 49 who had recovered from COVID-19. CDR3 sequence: CSGDSLAGEWGTDTQYF. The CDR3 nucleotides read TGCAGTGGGGATAGTCTAGCGGGAGAGTGGGGCACAGATACGCAGTATTTT.